The 17 T cell receptor beta chains given below trace back to one sample, sequenced in a study of blood T cell repertoires in COVID-19. The protocol was immunoSEQ multiplex PCR, while the TCRdb copy is restricted to in-frame clones and leaves out a portion. The sample holds 80,000 to 95,000 clones, 91% seen once. The specimen sequenced was peripheral blood. The receptor set was obtained from a human donor with active COVID-19. The donor label of this sample is uncertain.

This chain links TRBV11-3 with TRBJ1-2, with a weak D call TRBD1 (6 bases). V lost 0 bases and J lost 2, with 16 bases in between. CDR1 SGHNT and CDR2 YENEEA come from the germline V gene. CDR3 size: 17 residues. The CDR3: CASSLESLKGVNYGYTF. In DNA, the CDR3 is TGTGCCAGCAGCTTAGAAAGCCTTAAGGGGGTAAACTATGGCTACACCTTC. The full variable domain, rest sourced from reference TRBV11-3 and TRBJ1-2, is EAGVVQSPRYKIIEKKQPVAFWCNPISGHNTLYWYLQNLGQGPELLIRYENEEAVDDSQLPKDRFSAERLKGVDSTLKIQPAELGDSAVYLCASSLESLKGVNYGYTFGSGTRLTVV.

The chain has TRBV11-2 and TRBJ1-1; no reliable D call. The CDR3 sequence is 13 residues long. V lost 5 bases, J lost 1 base, and 8 bases lay in between. Germline-derived CDR1 and CDR2 are SGHAT and FQNNGV. Here the CDR3 DNA reads TGTGCCAGCAGCGCAGACTGGAACACTGAAGCTTTCTTT. Amino acids: CASSADWNTEAFF.

The rearrangement uses TRBV19 and TRBJ1-2; 7 nucleotides agree with TRBD1. After removal of 4 bases from V and 7 bases from J, the junction contained 12 bases not matched to a gene. Germline loops: CDR1 LNHDA, CDR2 SQIVND (reference sequence). This CDR3 region has 15 residues. Here the CDR3 DNA reads TGTGCCAGTAGTACCTCCCCCTGGACAGGAGCTGGCTACACCTTC. As protein: CASSTSPWTGAGYTF.

The J gene is TRBJ2-2, the V gene TRBV27; D remains ambiguous. CDR3 length equals 13 residues. Germline V gives CDR1 MNHEY, CDR2 SMNVEV (reference sequence). Trimming pared 3 bases from V and 3 bases from J, leaving 5 bases between. Here the CDR3 reads CASSFHYTGELFF. CDR3 in DNA: TGTGCCAGCAGTTTTCACTACACCGGGGAGCTGTTTTTT.

The chain uses TRBV7-6 and TRBJ2-1, with 7 bases fitting TRBD1. Losses at the gene ends were 5 bases for V and 4 bases for J; bases not matched to a gene: 11. CDR1 is SGHVS, CDR2 FNYEAQ, per germline. CDR3 size: 16 residues. The CDR3 loop reads CASSLGAGTDYNEQFF. For the CDR3, the DNA is TGTGCCAGCAGCCTCGGAGCCGGGACAGATTACAATGAGCAGTTCTTC.

The V call is TRBV27, the J call TRBJ2-3; the match to TRBD1 covers 11 bases. This CDR3 is 15 amino acids long. Germline V gene sequence: CDR1 MNHEY, CDR2 SMNVEV (reference sequence). Germline trimming cut 6 bases from V and 7 bases from J; bases unmatched to any gene: 9. The CDR3 nucleotides read TGTGCCAGCAGACAGGGACAGGGGGTTCTGAATACGCAGTATTTT. It specifies CASRQGQGVLNTQYF.

This sequence joins TRBV7-9 and TRBJ2-5; no reliable D call. V lost 1 base and J 1 base, leaving 4 bases between the germline ends. Germline CDR1 SEHNR, CDR2 FQNEAQ (reference sequence). The CDR3 sequence is 13 residues long. CDR3 in DNA: TGTGCCAGCAGCTTAGGGAGCCAAGAGACCCAGTACTTC. Protein sequence: CASSLGSQETQYF.

This rearrangement joins TRBV5-1 to TRBJ2-6; D gene uncertain. V lost 1 base to trimming and J lost 6 bases, with 20 bases between them. The CDR3 is made up of 18 amino acids. The germline gives CDR1 SGHRS, CDR2 YFSETQ. CDR3 amino acids: CASSLSGLQVALANVLTF. Here the CDR3 DNA reads TGCGCCAGCAGCTTGTCAGGTCTCCAGGTCGCGTTGGCCAACGTCCTGACTTTC.

The rearrangement uses TRBV6-1 and TRBJ1-3; D ambiguous. Per the germline V gene, CDR1 is MNHNS and CDR2 is SASEGT. Trimming took 1 base from V and 0 from J, leaving 10 bases between them. This CDR3 has 16 amino acids. In DNA, the CDR3 is TGTGCCAGCAGTGAAGGGGCTCAGAGCTCTGGAAACACCATATATTTT. Its protein is CASSEGAQSSGNTIYF.

The chain has TRBV12-3 or TRBV12-4 and TRBJ2-5, with D maybe TRBD1 (5 bases). This CDR3 is built from 13 residues. V gave up 6 bases and J gave up 4 bases, with 12 bases separating them. The CDR3 DNA sequence: TGTGCCAGCAGCCTGACAGACCCAGAGACCCAGTACTTC. Residues: CASSLTDPETQYF.

This clone occurred a few times. The chain recombines TRBV10-3 with TRBJ2-1; 10 positions agree with TRBD2. With 6 bases clipped from V and 5 bases from J, the junction kept 7 bases outside the gene matches. CDR3 length: 15 amino acids. Germline CDR1 is ENHRY and CDR2 is SYGVKD. This chain's CDR3 is CAIRGASGGNNEQFF. In DNA form, the CDR3 reads TGTGCCATCAGAGGGGCTAGCGGGGGAAACAATGAGCAGTTCTTC.

J is TRBJ2-1 and V is TRBV5-4, with TRBD1 as a possible D gene (5 bases). V was shortened by 0 bases and J by 4 bases, with 20 bases between the two germline ends. The CDR3 consists of 18 residues. Germline CDR1 is SGHNT and CDR2 is YYREEE (reference sequence). This CDR3 reads CASSLGQSPLDPYNEQFF. The CDR3 nucleotides are TGTGCCAGCAGCTTGGGACAGTCGCCCTTGGACCCATACAATGAGCAGTTCTTC.

This chain joins TRBV4-3 and TRBJ1-6; TRBD1 is a possible D gene (5 bases). V lost 4 bases and J lost 8, with 18 bases in between. This CDR3 is 16 amino acids long. The V gene's germline CDR1 is LGHNA and CDR2 YSLEER. The CDR3 nucleotides are TGCGCCAGCAGCCCGCAAGATGGGACTGGGGATTCACCCCTCCACTTT. It translates to CASSPQDGTGDSPLHF.

The chain combines TRBV15 with TRBJ2-7; weak D call: TRBD1 (6 bases). Germline-derived CDR1 and CDR2 are LNHNV and YYDKDF (reference sequence). This CDR3 is built from 14 residues. The ends were cut back, 1 base at V and 3 bases at J, with 10 bases in the middle. The CDR3 nucleotides are TGTGCCACCAGCAGAGTTCCAGGGGTCTACGAGCAGTACTTC. This sequence encodes CATSRVPGVYEQYF. Together with reference TRBV15 and TRBJ2-7, the CDR3 gives the full variable domain: DAMVIQNPRYQVTQFGKPVTLSCSQTLNHNVMYWYQQKSSQAPKLLFHYYDKDFNNEADTPDNFQSRRPNTSFCFLDIRSPGLGDTAMYLCATSRVPGVYEQYFGPGTRLTVT.

The chain carries TRBV6-1 and TRBJ2-5; TRBD2 aligns across 10 bases. V shed 8 bases and J 3 bases; nucleotides not matched to a gene: 12. Germline V CDR1 and CDR2: MNHNS, SASEGT. The CDR3 is 16 amino acids. The CDR3 region has the DNA TGTGCCAGCGGTGTTTTAGGACTAGCGGTAAAAGAGACCCAGTACTTC. It yields the protein CASGVLGLAVKETQYF.

The rearrangement uses TRBV7-2 and TRBJ2-1, with TRBD2 identical over 10 bases. Per germline, CDR1 SGHTA and CDR2 FQGNSA. This CDR3 comprises 14 residues. V lost 8 bases and J lost 5; bases outside the gene matches: 6. The CDR3 DNA reads TGTGCCAGCGCAAGCGGGGGGGCCAACAATGAGCAGTTCTTC. Translated: CASASGGANNEQFF.

The chain recombines TRBV5-4 with TRBJ1-1, with a tentative D call TRBD1 (5 bases). Germline CDR1 reads SGHNT; CDR2 reads YYREEE (reference sequence). V shed 5 bases and J shed 8 bases, with 22 bases lying between them. This CDR3 has 15 amino acids. The CDR3 nucleotides read TGTGCCAGCAGAGATCAGTGGGCAGGGCGGGGGGAAGCTTTCTTT. Its translation: CASRDQWAGRGEAFF.